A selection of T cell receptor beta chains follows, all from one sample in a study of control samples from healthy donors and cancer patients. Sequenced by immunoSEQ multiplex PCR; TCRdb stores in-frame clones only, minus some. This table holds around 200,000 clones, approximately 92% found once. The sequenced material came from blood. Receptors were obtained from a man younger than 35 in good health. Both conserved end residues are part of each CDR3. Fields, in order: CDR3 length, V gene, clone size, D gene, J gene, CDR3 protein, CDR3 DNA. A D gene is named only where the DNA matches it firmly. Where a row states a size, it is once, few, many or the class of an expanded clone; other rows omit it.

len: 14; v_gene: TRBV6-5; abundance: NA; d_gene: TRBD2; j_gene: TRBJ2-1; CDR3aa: CATGAGNFNLGQFF; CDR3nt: TGTGCCACTGGAGCGGGGAACTTCAATCTCGGGCAGTTCTTC
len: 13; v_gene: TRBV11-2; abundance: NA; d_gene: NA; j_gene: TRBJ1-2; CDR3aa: CASSSTGNYGYTF; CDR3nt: TGTGCCAGCAGCTCGACAGGAAACTATGGCTACACCTTC
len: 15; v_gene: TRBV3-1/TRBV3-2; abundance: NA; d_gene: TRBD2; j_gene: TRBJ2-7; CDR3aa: CASSPGGGGSYEQYF; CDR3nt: TGTGCCAGCAGCCCCGGTGGGGGGGGTTCCTACGAGCAGTACTTC
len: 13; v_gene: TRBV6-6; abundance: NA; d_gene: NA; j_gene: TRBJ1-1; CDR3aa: CATTFQGNTEAFF; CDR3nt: TGTGCCACCACTTTTCAGGGGAACACTGAAGCTTTCTTT
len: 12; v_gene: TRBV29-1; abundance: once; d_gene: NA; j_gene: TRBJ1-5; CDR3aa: CSVANGNQPQHF; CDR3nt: TGCAGCGTTGCTAACGGCAATCAGCCCCAGCATTTT
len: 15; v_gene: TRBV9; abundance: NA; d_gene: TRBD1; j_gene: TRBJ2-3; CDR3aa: CASSPGTVSTDTQYF; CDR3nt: TGTGCCAGCTCGCCGGGGACAGTCAGCACAGATACGCAGTATTTT
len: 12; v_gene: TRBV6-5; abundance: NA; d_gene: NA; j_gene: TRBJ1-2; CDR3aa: CASGQQLYGYTF; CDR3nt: TGTGCCAGTGGACAGCAACTCTATGGCTACACCTTC
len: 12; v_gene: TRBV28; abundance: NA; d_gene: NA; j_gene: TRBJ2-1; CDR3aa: CASTRGRDEQFF; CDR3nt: TGTGCCAGCACCCGGGGCAGGGATGAGCAGTTCTTC
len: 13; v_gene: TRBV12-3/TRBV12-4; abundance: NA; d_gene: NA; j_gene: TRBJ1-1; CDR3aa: CASTGQPNTEAFF; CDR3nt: TGTGCCAGCACCGGACAACCGAACACTGAAGCTTTCTTT
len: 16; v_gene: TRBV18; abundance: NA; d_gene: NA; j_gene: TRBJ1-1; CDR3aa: CASSPNRGGESPEAFF; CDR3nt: TGTGCCAGCTCACCAAATCGTGGAGGGGAATCCCCTGAAGCTTTCTTT
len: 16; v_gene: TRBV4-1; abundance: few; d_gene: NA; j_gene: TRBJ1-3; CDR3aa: CASSRTEGSSGNTIYF; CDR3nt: TGCGCCAGCAGCCGAACAGAGGGGAGCTCTGGAAACACCATATATTTT
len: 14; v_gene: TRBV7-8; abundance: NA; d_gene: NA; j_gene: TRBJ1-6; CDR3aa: CASSLDRTNSPLHF; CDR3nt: TGTGCCAGCAGCTTAGACAGGACGAATTCACCCCTCCACTTT
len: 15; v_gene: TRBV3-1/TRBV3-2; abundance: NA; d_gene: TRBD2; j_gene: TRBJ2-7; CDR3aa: CASSQASGGTYEQYF; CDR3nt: TGTGCCAGCAGCCAAGCTAGCGGGGGGACCTACGAGCAGTACTTC
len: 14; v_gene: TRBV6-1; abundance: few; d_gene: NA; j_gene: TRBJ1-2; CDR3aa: CASSEAPLLVGYTF; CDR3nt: TGTGCCAGCAGTGAAGCACCTCTCCTGGTAGGCTACACCTTC
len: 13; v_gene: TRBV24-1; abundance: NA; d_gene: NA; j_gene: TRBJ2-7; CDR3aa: CATSDPRGANQYF; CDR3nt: TGTGCCACCAGTGATCCACGAGGGGCGAATCAGTACTTC
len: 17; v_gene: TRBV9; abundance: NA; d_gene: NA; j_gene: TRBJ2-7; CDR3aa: CASSVAKLRQGIYEQYF; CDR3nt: TGTGCCAGCAGCGTAGCTAAATTAAGGCAGGGCATCTACGAGCAGTACTTC
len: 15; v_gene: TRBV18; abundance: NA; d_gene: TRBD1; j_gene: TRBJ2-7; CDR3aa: CASSPRTGAGYEQYF; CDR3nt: TGTGCCAGCTCACCTCGGACAGGGGCTGGCTACGAGCAGTACTTC
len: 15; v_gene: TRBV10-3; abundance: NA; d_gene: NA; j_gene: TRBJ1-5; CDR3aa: CAISESKQGNQPQHF; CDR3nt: TGTGCCATCAGTGAGTCGAAACAGGGTAATCAGCCCCAGCATTTT
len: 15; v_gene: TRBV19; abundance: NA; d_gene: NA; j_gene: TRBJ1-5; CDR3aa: CASSWGVFSNQPQHF; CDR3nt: TGTGCCAGTAGTTGGGGGGTCTTTAGCAATCAGCCCCAGCATTTT